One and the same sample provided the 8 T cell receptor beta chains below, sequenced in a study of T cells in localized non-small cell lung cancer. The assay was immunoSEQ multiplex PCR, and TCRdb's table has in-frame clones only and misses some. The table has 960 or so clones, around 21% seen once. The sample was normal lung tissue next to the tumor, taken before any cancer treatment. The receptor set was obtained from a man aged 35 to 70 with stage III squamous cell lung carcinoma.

CDR3 sequence (DNA): TGTGCCAGCAGCCGGGAAGCGGGAGATGAAAAACTGTTTTTT. This encodes CASSREAGDEKLFF. The chain employs TRBV11-3 and TRBJ1-4; no clear D gene. Deletions cut 5 bases from V and 6 bases from J, with 13 bases between. Looked up from germline, CDR1 is SGHNT and CDR2 is YENEEA. This CDR3 comprises 14 residues.

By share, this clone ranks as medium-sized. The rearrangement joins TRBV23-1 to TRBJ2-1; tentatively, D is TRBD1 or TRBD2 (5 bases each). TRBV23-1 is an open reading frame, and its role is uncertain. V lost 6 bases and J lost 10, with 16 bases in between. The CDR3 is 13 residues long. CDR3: CASSFPGRIEQFF. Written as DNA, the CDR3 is TGCGCCAGCAGCTTTCCGGGGCGGATAGAGCAGTTCTTC.

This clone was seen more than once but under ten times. The CDR3 protein is CASSTGGGISPQHF. As DNA, the CDR3 is TGTGCCAGCAGCACTGGGGGGGGGATCAGCCCCCAGCATTTT. The V gene is TRBV11-3, the J gene TRBJ1-5; D possibly corresponds to TRBD1 (5 bases). The ends were cut back, 5 bases at V and 10 bases at J, with 18 bases in the middle. This CDR3 is built from 14 residues. CDR1 SGHNT and CDR2 YENEEA come from the germline V gene.

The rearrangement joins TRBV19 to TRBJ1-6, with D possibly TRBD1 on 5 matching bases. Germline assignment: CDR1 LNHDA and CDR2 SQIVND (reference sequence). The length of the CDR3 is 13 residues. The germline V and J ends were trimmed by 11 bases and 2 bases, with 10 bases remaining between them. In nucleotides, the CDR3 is TGTGCCTCGGGGGGTGCCTATAATTCACCCCTCCACTTT. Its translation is CASGGAYNSPLHF.

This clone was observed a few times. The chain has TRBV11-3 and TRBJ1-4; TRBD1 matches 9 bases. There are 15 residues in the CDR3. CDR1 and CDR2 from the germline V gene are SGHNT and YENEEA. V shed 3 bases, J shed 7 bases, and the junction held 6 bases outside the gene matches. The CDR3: CASSLGTGLGEKLFF. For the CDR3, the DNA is TGTGCCAGCAGCTTGGGGACAGGGTTGGGTGAAAAACTGTTTTTT.

The CDR3 loop reads CASSLADSSSYEQYF. The DNA for the CDR3 is TGCGCCAGCAGCTTGGCCGACAGTAGCTCCTACGAGCAGTACTTC. The chain uses TRBV5-1 and TRBJ2-7; D possibly corresponds to TRBD1 (5 bases). Germline-derived CDR1 and CDR2 are SGHRS and YFSETQ. V lost 0 bases and J 0 bases, leaving 10 bases between the germline ends. The CDR3 covers 15 residues.

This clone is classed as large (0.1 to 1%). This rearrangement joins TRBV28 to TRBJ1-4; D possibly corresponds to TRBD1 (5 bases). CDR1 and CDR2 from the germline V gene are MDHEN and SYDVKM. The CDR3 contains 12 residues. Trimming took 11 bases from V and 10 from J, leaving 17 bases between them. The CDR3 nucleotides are TGTGCCGGAGCGGGGCAGAGGGGAAAACTGTTTTTT. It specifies CAGAGQRGKLFF.

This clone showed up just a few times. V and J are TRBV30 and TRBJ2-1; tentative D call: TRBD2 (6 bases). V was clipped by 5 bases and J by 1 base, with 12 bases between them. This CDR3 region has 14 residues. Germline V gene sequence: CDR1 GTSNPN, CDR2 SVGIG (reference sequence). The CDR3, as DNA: TGTGCCTGGGAAAGCGGGCTGTCCTACAATGAGCAGTTCTTC. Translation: CAWESGLSYNEQFF.